This record covers a single T cell receptor beta chain. The data originate from a study of Ad26.COV2.S vaccination and SARS-CoV-2 variants. The treatment denotes: around 19 received Ad26.COV2.S at low or high dose, single or two shots; about 5 received placebo; per-sample allocation not given. Vaccine and placebo recipients were sampled on day 63 after the first injection. Some clones are missing from TCRdb's copy, which holds only in-frame ones; the method was immunoSEQ multiplex PCR. The table shows 500,000 or so clones, with roughly 89% occurring only once. The CDR3 is 17 amino acids. V was clipped by 0 bases and J by 9 bases; unmatched bases: 10. The germline V gene encodes CDR1 SGHRS and CDR2 YFSETQ.

This receptor was identified in a person between 18 and 59 years old who received the Ad26.COV2.S COVID-19 vaccine or a placebo. The J gene is TRBJ2-1, the V gene TRBV5-1; TRBD2 matches 12 bases. Sequencing was performed on peripheral blood, taken in a trial of Ad26.COV2.S vaccine versus placebo. The CDR3 DNA reads TGCGCCAGCAGCTTGGCGTATTCTAGCGGGAGGGTGCCTGAGCAGTTCTTC. Amino acids: CASSLAYSSGRVPEQFF.